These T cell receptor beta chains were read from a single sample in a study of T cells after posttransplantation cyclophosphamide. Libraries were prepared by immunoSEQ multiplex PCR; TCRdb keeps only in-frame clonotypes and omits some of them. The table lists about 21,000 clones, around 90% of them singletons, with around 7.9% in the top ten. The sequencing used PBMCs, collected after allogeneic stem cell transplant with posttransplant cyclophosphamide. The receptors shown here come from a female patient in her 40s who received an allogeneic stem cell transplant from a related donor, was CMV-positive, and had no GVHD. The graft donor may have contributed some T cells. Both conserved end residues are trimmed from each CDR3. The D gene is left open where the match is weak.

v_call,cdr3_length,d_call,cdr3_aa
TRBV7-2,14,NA,ASSLVQGLGNQPQH
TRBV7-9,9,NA,ASSLHNEQF
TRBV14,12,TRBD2,ASRPSGKSDTQY
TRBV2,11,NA,ASVRTYYNEQF
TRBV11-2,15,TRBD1,ASSLDPGQGPDYEQY
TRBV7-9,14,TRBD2,ASSLRGLAPYNEQF
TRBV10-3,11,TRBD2,AIGPSGRNEQF
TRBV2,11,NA,ASSEVGPYEQY
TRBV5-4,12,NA,ASSDRQSNTEAF
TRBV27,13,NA,ASSLSRDTGNTIY
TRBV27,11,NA,ASGWERTREQF
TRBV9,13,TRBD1,ASSGTGTVNTEAF
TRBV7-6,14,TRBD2,ASSPRTSASTDTQY
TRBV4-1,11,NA,ASSQERVMEQF
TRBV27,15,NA,ASRSQNRYGRGETQY
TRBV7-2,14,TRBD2,ASSSRGGRVGETQY
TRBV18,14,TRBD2,ASSPATSGDYNEQF
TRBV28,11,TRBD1,ASRRTGRGGYT
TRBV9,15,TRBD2,ASSVGLAGGEEETQY
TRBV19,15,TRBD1,ARASGTGKSIFYGYT
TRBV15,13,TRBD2,ATSPGTSIFDEQF
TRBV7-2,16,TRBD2,ASSPRGGPTTKPYEQY
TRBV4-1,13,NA,ASTARGGSGEKLF
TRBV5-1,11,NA,ASRFGYRDEQF
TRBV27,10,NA,ASSRSNQPQH
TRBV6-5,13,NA,ASSYNLQVNTEAF
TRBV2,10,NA,ASRSWNTEAF
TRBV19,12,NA,ASSIDLGHTEAF
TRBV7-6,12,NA,ASSRTVNTGELF
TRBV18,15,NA,ASSPFPRVGRNQPQH
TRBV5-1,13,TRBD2,ASSPIAGGYNEQY
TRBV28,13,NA,ASSFSGLTNEKLF
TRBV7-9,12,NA,ASSLIRGTDTQY
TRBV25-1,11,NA,ASSWTTTDTQY
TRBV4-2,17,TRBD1,ASSQDRTGGLTGNQPQH
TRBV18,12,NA,ASSPVEGWVTQY
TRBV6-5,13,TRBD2,ASSSVLAASYEQY